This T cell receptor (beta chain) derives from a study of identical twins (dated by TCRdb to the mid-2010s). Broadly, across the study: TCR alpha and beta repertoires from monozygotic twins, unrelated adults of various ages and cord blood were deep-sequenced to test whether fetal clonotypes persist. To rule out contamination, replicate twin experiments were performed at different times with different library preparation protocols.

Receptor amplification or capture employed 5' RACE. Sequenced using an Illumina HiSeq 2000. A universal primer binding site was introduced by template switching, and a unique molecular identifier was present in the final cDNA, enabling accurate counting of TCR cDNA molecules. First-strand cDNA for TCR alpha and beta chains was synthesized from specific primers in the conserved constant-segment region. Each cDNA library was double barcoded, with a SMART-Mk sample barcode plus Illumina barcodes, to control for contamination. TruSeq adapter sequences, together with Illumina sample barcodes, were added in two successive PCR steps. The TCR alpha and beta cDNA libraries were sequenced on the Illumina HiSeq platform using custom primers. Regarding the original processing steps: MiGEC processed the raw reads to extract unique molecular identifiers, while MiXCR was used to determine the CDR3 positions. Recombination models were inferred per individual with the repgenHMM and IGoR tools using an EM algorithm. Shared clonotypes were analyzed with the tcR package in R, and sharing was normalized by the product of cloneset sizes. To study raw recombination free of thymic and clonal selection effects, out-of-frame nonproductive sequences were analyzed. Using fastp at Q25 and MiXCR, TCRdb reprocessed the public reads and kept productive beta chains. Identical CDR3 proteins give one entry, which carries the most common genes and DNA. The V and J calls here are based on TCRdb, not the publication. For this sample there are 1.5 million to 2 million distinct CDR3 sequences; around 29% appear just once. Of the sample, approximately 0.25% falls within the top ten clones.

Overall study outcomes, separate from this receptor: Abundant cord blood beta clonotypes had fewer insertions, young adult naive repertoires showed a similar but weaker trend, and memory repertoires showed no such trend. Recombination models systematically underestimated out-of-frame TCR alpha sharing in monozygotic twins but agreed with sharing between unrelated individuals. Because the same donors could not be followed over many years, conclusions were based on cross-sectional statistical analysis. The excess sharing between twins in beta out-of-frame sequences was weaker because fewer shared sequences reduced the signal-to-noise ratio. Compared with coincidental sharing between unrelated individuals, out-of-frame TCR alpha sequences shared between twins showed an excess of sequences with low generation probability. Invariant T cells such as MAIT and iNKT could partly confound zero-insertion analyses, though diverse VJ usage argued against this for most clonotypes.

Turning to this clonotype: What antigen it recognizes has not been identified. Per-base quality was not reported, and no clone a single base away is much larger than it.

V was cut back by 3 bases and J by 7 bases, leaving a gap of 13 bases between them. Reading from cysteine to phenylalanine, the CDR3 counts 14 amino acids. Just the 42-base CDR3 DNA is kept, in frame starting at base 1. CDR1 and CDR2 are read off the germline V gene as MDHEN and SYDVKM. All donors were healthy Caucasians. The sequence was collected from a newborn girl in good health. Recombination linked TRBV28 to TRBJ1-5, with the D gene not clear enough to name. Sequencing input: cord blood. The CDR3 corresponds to CASSLLAPGQPQHF. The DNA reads TGTGCCAGCAGTTTGTTGGCCCCCGGGCAGCCCCAGCATTTT.